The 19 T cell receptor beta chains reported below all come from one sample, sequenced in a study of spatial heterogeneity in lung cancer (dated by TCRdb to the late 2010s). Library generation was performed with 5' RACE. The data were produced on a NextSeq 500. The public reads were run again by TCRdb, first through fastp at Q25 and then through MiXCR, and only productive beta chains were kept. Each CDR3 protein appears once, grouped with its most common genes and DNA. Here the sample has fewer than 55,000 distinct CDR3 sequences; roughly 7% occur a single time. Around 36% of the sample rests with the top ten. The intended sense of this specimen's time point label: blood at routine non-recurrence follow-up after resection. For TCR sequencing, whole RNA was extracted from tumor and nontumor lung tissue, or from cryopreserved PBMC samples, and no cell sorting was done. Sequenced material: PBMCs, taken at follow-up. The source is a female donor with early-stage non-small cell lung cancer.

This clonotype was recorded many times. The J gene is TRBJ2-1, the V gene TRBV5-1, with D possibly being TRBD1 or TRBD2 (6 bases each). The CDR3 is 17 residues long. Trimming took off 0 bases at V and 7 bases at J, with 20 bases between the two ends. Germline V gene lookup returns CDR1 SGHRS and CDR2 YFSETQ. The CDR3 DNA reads TGCGCCAGCAGCTTGGTGGCTGGGGGGCGCTTGGGTAATGAGCAGTTCTTC. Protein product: CASSLVAGGRLGNEQFF.

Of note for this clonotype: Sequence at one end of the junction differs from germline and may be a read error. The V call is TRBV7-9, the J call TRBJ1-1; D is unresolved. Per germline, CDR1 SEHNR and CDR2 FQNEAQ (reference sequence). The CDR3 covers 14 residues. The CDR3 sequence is CVSSSRILNTEAFF. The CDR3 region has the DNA TGTGTCAGCAGCTCCCGTATCCTGAACACTGAAGCTTTCTTT.

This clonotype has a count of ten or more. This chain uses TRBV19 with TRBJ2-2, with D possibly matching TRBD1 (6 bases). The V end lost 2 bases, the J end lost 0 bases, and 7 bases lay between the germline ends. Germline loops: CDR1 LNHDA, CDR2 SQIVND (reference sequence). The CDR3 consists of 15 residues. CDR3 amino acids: CASSIQGPNTGELFF. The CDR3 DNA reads TGTGCCAGTAGTATACAGGGGCCGAACACCGGGGAGCTGTTTTTT. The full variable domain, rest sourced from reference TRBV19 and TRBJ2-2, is DGGITQSPKYLFRKEGQNVTLSCEQNLNHDAMYWYRQDPGQGLRLIYYSQIVNDFQKGDIAEGYSVSREKKESFPLTVTSAQKNPTAFYLCASSIQGPNTGELFFGEGSRLTVL.

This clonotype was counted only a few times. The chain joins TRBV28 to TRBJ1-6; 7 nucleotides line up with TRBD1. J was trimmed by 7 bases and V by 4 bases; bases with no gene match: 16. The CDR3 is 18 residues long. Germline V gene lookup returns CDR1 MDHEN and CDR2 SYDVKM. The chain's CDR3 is CASSYPTVGQGVNSPLHF. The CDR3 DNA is TGTGCCAGCAGTTACCCCACAGTAGGGCAGGGGGTCAATTCACCCCTCCACTTT.

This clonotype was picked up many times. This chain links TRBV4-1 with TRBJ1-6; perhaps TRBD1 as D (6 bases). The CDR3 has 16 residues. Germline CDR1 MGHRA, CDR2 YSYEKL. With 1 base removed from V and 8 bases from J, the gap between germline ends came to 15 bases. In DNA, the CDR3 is TGCGCCAGCAGCCAAGGAGAGATACAGGGTGATTCACCCCTCCACTTT. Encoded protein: CASSQGEIQGDSPLHF.

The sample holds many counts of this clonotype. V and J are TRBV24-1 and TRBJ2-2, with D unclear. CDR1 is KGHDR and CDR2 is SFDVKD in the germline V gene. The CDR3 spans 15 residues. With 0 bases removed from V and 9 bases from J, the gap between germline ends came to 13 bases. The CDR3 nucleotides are TGTGCCACCAGTGATTTGCGGCTGGGGATCCGGGAGCTGTTTTTT. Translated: CATSDLRLGIRELFF.

CDR3: CASSFPGATDTQYF. In DNA form, the CDR3 reads TGTGCCAGCAGCTTCCCGGGAGCCACAGATACGCAGTATTTT. This chain links TRBV7-9 with TRBJ2-3; the D gene is possibly TRBD2 (6 bases). This CDR3 spans 14 amino acids. CDR1 is SEHNR and CDR2 is FQNEAQ in the germline V gene (reference sequence). Trimming cost V 3 bases and J 2 bases, with 9 bases left between them. Using reference TRBV7-9 and TRBJ2-3 for the parts outside the CDR3, the full variable domain is DTGVSQNPRHKITKRGQNVTFRCDPISEHNRLYWYRQTLGQGPEFLTYFQNEAQLEKSRLLSDRFSAERPKGSFSTLEIQRTEQGDSAMYLCASSFPGATDTQYFGPGTRLTVL.

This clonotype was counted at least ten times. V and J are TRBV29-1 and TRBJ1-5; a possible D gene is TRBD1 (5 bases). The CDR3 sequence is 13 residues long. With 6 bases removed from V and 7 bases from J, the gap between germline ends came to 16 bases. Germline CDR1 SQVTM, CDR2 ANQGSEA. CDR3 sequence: CSVRRGEDQPQHF. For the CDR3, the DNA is TGCAGCGTCCGCCGGGGGGAGGACCAGCCCCAGCATTTT.

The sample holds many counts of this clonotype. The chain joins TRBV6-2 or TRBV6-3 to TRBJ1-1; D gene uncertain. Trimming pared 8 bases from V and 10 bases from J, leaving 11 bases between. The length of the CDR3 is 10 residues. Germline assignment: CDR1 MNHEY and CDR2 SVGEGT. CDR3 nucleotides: TGTGCCAGCCGAGGACGGGGAGCTTTCTTT. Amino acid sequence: CASRGRGAFF.

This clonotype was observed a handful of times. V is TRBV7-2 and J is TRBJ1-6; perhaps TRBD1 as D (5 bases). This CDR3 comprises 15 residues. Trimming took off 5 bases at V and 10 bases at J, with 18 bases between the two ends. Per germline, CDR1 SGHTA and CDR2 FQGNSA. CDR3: CASSARDGGRSPLHF. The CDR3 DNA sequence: TGTGCCAGCAGCGCCAGAGACGGGGGGAGATCACCCCTCCACTTT.

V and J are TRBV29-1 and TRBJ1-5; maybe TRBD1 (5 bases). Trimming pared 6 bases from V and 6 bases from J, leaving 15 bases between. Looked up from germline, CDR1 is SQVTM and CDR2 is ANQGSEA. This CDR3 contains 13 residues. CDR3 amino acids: CSVYGGSGQPQHF. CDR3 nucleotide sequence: TGCAGCGTCTATGGGGGATCCGGTCAGCCCCAGCATTTT.

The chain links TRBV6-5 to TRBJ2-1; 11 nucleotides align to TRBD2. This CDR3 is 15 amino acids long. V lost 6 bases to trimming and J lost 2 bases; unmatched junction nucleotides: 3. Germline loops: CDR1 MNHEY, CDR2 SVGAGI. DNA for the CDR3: TGTGCCAGCAGCATACTAGCGGGAGCCTACAATGAGCAGTTCTTC. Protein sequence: CASSILAGAYNEQFF.

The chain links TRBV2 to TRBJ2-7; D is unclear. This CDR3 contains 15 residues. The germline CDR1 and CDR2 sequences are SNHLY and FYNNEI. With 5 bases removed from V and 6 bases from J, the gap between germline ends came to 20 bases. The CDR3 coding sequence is TGTGCCAGCAGTTTCCTCGGGTACAACAAGGGCGAGCAGTACTTC. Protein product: CASSFLGYNKGEQYF.

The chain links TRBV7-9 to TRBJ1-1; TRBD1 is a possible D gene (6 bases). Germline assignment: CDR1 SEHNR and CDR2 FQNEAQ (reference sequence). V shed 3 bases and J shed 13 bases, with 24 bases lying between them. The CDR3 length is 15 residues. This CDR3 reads CASSFSASGVSAGFF. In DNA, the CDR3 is TGTGCCAGCAGCTTTTCCGCGTCAGGGGTTTCGGCTGGTTTCTTT.

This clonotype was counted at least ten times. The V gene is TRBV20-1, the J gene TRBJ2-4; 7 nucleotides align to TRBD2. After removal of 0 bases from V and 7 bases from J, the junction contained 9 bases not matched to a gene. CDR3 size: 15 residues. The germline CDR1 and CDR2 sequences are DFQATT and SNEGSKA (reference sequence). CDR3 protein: CSARDQSTSSNIQYF. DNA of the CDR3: TGCAGTGCTAGAGATCAATCGACTAGCTCGAACATTCAGTACTTC.

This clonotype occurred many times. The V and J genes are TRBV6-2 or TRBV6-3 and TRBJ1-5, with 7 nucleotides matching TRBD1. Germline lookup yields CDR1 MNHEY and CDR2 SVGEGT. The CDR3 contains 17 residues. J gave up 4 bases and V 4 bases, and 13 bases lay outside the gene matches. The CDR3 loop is CASSSSGRGQWNQPQHF. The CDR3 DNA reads TGTGCCAGCAGTTCCTCGGGAAGGGGGCAATGGAATCAGCCCCAGCATTTT.

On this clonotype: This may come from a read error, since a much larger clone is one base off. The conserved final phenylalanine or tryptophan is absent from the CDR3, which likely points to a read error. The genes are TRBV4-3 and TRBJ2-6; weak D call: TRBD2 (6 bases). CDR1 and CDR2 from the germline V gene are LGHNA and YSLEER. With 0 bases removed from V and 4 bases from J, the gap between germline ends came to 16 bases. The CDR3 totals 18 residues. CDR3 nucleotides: TGCGCCAGCAGCCAAGATCCTAACGGGGGAACCGGGGCCAACGTCCTGACTTCC. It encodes CASSQDPNGGTGANVLTS.

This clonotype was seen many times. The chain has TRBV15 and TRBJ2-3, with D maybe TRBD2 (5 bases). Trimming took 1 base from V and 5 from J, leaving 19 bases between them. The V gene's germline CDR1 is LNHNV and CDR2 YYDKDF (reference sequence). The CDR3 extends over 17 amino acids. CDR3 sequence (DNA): TGTGCCACCAGCAGAGCCGGGGTCTACCCTTCCGAAGATACGCAGTATTTT. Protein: CATSRAGVYPSEDTQYF. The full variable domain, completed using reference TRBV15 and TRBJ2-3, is DAMVIQNPRYQVTQFGKPVTLSCSQTLNHNVMYWYQQKSSQAPKLLFHYYDKDFNNEADTPDNFQSRRPNTSFCFLDIRSPGLGDTAMYLCATSRAGVYPSEDTQYFGPGTRLTVL.

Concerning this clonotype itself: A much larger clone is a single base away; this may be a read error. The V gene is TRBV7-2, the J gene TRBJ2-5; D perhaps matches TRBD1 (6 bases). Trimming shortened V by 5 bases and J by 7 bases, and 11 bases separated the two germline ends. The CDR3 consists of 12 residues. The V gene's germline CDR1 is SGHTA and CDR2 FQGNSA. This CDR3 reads CASSTVGGTQYF. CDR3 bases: TGTGCCAGCAGCACGGTAGGGGGGACCCAGTACTTC.